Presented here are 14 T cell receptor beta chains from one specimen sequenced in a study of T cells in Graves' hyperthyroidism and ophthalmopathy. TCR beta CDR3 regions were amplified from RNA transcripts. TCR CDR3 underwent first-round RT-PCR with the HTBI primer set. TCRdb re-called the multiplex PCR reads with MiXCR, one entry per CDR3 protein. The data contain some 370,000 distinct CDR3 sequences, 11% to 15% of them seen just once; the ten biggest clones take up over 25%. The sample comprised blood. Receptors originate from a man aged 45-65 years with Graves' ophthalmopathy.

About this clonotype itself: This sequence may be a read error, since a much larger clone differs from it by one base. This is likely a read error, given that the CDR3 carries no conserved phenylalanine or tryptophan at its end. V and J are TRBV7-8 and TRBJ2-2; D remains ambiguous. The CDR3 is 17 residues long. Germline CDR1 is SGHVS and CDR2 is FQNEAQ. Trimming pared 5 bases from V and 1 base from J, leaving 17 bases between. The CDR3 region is CASSIHQTRLNTGELFS. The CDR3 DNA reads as TGTGCCAGCAGCATACACCAGACTCGTTTGAACACCGGGGAGCTGTTTTCT.

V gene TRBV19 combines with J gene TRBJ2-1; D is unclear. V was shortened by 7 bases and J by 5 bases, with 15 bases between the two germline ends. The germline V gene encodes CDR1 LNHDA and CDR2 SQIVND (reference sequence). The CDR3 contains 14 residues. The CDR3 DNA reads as TGTGCCAGTAACTCATTCCCGGAAAACAATGAGCAGTTCTTC. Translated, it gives CASNSFPENNEQFF.

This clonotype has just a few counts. The CDR3 DNA reads TGTGCCATCAGTGAGGGCTCGGATGAAAAACTGTTTTTT. Protein: CAISEGSDEKLFF. V and J are TRBV10-3 and TRBJ1-4; no clear D. Per germline, CDR1 ENHRY and CDR2 SYGVKD. Trimming removed 2 bases from V and 6 bases from J, with 7 bases in between. The length of the CDR3 is 13 residues.

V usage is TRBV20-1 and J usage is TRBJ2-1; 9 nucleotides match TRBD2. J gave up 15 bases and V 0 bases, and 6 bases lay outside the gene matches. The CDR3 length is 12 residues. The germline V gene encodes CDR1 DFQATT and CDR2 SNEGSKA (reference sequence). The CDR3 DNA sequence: TGCAGTGCTAGAGATCGTAGCGGGAGTAGGTTCTTC. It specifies CSARDRSGSRFF.

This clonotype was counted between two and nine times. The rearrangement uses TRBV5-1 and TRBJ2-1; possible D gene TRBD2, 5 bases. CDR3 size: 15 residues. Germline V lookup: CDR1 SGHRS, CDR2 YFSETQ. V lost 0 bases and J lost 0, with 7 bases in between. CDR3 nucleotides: TGCGCCAGCAGCTTGGGGGGAGTCTCCTACAATGAGCAGTTCTTC. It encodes CASSLGGVSYNEQFF.

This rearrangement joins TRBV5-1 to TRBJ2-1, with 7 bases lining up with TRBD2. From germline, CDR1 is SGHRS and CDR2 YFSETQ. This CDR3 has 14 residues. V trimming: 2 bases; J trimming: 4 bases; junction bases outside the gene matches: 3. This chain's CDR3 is CASSLAAGYNEQFF. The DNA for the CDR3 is TGCGCCAGCAGCTTAGCAGCGGGGTACAATGAGCAGTTCTTC.

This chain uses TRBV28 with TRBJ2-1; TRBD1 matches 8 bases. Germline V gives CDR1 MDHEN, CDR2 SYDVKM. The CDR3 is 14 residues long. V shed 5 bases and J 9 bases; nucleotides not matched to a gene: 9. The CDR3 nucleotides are TGTGCCAGCAGTGCCGACAGGGGCCCTAGTGAGCAGTTCTTC. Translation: CASSADRGPSEQFF.

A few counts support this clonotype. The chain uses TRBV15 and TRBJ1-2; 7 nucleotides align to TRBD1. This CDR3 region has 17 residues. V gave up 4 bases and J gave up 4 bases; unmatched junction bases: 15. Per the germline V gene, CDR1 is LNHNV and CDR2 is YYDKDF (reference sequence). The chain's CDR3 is CATSTNPQGGISYGYTF. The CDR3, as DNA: TGTGCCACCAGCACCAACCCCCAGGGGGGAATTAGCTATGGCTACACCTTC.

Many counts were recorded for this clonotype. The CDR3 nucleotides read TGCGCCAGCAGCCCAGCGGGAGGTCATGAGCAGTTCTTC. Its protein is CASSPAGGHEQFF. The chain couples TRBV10-1 to TRBJ2-1; 9 bases agree with TRBD2. The ends lost 6 bases at V and 8 bases at J; junction bases unmatched: 5. Per the germline V gene, CDR1 is WNHNN and CDR2 is SYGVQD (reference sequence). This CDR3 contains 13 residues.

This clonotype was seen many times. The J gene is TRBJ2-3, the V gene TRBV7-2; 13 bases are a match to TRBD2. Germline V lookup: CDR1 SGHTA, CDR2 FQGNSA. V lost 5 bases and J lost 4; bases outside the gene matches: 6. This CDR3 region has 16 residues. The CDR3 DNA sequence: TGTGCCAGCAGCGTGACTAGCGGGAGGTTTTCAGATACGCAGTATTTT. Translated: CASSVTSGRFSDTQYF.

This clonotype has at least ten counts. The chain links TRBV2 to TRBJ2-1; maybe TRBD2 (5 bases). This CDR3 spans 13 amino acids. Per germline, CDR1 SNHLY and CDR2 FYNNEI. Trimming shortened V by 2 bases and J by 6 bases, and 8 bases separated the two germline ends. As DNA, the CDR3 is TGTGCCAGCAGTGAATCTAGCTCCAATGAGCAGTTCTTC. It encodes CASSESSSNEQFF. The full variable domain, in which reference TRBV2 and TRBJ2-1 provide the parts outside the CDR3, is EPEVTQTPSHQVTQMGQEVILRCVPISNHLYFYWYRQILGQKVEFLVSFYNNEISEKSEIFDDQFSVERPDGSNFTLKIRSTKLEDSAMYFCASSESSSNEQFFGPGTRLTVL.

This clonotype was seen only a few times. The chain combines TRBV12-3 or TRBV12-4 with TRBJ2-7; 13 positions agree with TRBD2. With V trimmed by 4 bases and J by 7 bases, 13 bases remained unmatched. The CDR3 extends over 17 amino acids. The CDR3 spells CASSSTRTSGRKKEQYF. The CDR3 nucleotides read TGTGCCAGCAGTTCAACCCGGACTAGCGGGAGAAAGAAAGAGCAGTACTTC.

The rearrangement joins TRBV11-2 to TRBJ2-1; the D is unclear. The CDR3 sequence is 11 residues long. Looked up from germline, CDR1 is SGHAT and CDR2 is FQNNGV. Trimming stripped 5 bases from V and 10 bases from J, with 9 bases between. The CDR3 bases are TGTGCCAGCAGCGACCCGTGGGAGCAGTTCTTC. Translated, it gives CASSDPWEQFF.

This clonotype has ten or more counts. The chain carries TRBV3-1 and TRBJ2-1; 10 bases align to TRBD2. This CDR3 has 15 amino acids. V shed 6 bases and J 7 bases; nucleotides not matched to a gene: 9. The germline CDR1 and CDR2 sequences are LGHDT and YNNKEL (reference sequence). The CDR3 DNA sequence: TGTGCCAGCAGGCCTAGCGGGAGTACGGGAAATGAGCAGTTCTTC. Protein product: CASRPSGSTGNEQFF.